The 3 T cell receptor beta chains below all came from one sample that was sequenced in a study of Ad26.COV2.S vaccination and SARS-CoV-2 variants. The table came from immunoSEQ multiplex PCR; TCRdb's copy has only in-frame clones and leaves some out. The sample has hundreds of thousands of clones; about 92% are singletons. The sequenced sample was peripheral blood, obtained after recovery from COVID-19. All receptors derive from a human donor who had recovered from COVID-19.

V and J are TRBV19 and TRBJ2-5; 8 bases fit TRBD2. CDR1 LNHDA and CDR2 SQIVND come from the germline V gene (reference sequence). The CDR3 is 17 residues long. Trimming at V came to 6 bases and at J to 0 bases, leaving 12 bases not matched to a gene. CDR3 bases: TGTGCCAGTAGCGAACTAGCGGATCCGTCCTACCAAGAGACCCAGTACTTC. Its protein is CASSELADPSYQETQYF.

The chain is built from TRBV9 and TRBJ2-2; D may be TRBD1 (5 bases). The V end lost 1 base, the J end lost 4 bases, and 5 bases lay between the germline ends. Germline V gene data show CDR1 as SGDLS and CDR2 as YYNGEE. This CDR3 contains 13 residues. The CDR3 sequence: CASSVRGTGELFF. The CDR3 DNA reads TGTGCCAGCAGCGTAAGGGGCACCGGGGAGCTGTTTTTT.

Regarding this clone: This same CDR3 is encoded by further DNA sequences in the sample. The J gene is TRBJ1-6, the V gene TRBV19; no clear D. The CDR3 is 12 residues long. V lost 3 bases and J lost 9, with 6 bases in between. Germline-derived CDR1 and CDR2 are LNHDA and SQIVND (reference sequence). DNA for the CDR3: TGTGCCAGTAGTATTGAAGGTTCACCCCTCCACTTT. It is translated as CASSIEGSPLHF.